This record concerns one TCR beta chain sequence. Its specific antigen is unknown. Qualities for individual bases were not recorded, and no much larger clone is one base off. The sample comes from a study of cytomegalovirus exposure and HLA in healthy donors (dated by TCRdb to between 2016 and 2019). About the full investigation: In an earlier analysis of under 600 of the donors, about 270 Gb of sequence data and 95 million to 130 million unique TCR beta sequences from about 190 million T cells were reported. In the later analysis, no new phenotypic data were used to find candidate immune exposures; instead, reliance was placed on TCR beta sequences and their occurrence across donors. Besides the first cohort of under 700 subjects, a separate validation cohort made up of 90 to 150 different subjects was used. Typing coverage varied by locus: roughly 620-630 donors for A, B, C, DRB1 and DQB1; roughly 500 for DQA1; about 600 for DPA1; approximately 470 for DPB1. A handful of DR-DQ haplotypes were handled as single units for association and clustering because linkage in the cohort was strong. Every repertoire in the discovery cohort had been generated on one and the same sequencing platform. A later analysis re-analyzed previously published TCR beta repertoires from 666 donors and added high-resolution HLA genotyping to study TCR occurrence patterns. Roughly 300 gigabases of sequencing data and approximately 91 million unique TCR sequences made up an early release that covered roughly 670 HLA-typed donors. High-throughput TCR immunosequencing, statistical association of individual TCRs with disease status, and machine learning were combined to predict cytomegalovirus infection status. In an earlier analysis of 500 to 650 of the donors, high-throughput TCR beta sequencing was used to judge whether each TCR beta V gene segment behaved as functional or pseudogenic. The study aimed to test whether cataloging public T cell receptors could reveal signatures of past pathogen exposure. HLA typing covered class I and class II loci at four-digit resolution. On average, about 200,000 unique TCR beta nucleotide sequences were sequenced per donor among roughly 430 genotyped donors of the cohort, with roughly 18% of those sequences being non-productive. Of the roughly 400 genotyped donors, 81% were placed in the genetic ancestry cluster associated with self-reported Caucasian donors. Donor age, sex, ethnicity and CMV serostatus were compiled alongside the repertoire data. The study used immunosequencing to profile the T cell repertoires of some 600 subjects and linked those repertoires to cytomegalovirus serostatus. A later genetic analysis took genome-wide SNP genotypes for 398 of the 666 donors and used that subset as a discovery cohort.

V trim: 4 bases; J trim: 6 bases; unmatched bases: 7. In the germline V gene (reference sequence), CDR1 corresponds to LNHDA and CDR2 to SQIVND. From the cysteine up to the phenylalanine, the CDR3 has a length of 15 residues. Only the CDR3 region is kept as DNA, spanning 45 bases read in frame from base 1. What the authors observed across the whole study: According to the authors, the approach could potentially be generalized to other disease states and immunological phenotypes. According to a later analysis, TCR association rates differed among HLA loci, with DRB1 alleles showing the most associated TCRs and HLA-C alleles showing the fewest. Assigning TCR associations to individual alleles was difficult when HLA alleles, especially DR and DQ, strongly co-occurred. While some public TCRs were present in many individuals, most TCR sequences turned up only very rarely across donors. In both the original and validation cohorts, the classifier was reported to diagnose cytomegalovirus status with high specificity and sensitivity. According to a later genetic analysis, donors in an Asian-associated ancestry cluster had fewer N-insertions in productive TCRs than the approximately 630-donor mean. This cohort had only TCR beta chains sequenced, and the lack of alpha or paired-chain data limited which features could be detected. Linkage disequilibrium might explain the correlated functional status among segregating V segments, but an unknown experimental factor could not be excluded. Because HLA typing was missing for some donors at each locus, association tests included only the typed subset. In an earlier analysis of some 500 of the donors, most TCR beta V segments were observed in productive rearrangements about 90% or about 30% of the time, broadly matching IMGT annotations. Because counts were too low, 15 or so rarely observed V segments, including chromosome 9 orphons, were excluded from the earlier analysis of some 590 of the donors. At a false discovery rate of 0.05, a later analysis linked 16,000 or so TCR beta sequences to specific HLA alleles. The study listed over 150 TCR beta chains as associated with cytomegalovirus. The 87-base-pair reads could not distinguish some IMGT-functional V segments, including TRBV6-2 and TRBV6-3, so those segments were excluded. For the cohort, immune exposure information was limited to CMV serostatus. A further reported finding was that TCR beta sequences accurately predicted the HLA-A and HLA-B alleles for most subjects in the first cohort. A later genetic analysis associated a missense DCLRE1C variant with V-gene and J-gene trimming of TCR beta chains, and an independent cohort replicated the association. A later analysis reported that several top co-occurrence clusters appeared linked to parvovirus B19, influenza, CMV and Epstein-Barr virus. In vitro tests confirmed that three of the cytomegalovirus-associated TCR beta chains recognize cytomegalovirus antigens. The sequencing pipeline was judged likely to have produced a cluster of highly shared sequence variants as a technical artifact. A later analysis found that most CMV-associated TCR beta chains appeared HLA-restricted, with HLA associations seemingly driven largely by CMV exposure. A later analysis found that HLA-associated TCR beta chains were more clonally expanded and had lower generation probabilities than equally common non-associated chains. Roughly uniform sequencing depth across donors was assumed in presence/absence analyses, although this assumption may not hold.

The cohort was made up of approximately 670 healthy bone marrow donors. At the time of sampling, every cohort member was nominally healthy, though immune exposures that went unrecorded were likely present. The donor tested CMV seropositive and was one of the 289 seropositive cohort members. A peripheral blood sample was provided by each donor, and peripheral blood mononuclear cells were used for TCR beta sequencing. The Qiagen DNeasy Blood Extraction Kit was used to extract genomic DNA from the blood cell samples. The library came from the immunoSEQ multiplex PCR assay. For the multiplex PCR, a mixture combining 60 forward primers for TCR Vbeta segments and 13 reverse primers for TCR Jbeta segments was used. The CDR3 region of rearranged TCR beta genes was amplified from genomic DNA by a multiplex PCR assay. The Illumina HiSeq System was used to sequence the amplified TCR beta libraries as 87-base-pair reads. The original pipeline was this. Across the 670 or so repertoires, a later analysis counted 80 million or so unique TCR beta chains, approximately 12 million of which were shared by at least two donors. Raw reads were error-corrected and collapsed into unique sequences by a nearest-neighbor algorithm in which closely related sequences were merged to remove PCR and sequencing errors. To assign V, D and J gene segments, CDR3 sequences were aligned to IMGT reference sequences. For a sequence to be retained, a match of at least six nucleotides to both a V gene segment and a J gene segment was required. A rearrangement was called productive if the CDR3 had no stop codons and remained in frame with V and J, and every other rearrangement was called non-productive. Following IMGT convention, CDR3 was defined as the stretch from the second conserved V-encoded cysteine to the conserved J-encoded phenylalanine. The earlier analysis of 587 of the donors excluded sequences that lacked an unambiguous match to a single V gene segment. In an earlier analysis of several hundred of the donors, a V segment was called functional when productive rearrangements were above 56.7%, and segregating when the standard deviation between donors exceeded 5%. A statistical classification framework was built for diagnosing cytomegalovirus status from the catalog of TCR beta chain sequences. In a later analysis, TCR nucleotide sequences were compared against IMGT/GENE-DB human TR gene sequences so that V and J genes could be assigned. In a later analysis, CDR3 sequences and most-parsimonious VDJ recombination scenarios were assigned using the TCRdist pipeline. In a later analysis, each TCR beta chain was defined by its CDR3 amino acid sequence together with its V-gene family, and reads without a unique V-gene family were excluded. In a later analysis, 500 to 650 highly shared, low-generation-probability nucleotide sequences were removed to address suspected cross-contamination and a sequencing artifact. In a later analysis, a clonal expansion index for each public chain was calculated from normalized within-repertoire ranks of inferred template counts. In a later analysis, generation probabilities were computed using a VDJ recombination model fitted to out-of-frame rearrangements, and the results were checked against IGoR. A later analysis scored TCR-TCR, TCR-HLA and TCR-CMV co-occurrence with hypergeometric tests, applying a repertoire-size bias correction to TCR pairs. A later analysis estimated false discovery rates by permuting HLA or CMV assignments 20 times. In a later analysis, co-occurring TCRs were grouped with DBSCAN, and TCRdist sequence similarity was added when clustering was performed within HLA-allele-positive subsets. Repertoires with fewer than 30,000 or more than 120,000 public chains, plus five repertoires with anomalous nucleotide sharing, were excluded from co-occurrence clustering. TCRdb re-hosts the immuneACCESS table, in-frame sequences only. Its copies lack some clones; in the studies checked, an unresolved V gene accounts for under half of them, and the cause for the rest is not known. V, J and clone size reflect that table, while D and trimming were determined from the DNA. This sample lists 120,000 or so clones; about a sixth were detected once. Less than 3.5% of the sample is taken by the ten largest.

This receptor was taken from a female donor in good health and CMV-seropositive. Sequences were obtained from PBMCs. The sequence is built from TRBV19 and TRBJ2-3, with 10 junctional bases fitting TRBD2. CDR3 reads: CASSTGLAGVDTQYF. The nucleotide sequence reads TGTGCCAGTAGTACAGGGCTAGCGGGAGTGGATACGCAGTATTTT.